A selection of T cell receptor beta chains follows, all from one sample in a study of cytomegalovirus exposure and HLA in healthy donors. The table came from immunoSEQ multiplex PCR; TCRdb's copy has only in-frame clones and leaves some out. The data hold about 90,000 clones, with around two thirds observed a single time. Sequenced input: PBMCs. These receptors came from a woman aged 25-40 years in good health and CMV-seropositive. The CDR3 runs from the conserved cysteine through the conserved F or W. D genes are given only for firm matches. Some rows have no size entry. The others give once, few or many, or a class for an expanded clone.

j_call,clone_size,v_call,d_call,cdr3_aa
TRBJ1-5,few,TRBV30,-,CAWSVAGRQPQHF
TRBJ1-1,few,TRBV11-2,-,CASSLDRQREAFF
TRBJ2-3,-,TRBV11-3,-,CASCRKSTDTQYF
TRBJ2-7,few,TRBV6-5,-,CASSHQGSLRYEQYF
TRBJ1-2,-,TRBV7-2,-,CASSPDRQSNYGYTF
TRBJ1-2,-,TRBV18,-,CASSPPTTNYGYTF
TRBJ1-3,-,TRBV9,TRBD1,CASSVETGSSPGNTIYF
TRBJ2-3,-,TRBV5-1,TRBD1,CASSWTWTGALSGTDTQYF
TRBJ1-3,-,TRBV19,-,CASSVISGNTIYF
TRBJ1-1,-,TRBV2,-,CASSVMFGRSGEAFF
TRBJ2-7,-,TRBV10-3,TRBD2,CAIGLAGSYEQYF
TRBJ1-3,-,TRBV9,-,CASSAWGEFSGNTIYF
TRBJ1-2,-,TRBV5-4,-,CASTGEYNYGYTF
TRBJ1-5,-,TRBV19,-,CASSNRGLNQPQHF
TRBJ1-5,-,TRBV30,-,CAWSGNIGNQPQHF
TRBJ1-2,few,TRBV7-2,TRBD1,CASSSNGQGAWGYTF
TRBJ1-1,few,TRBV12-5,-,CASGFAGMNTEAFF
TRBJ1-1,-,TRBV5-5,-,CASSLGGTGGTEAFF
TRBJ2-3,few,TRBV2,TRBD2,CASKRTRLNTDTQYF
TRBJ2-1,-,TRBV4-1,TRBD2,CASSQSAILSLAGLREQFF
TRBJ2-2,-,TRBV7-3,-,CASSPGVNTGELFF
TRBJ2-3,-,TRBV2,TRBD2,CASSGGGGRTDTQYF
TRBJ2-5,-,TRBV27,TRBD1,CASRGQQETQYF
TRBJ2-3,-,TRBV4-2,TRBD1,CASSPKWGQGFADTQYF
TRBJ2-5,-,TRBV2,TRBD2,CASRPLGLAGETQYF
TRBJ1-4,-,TRBV6-5,TRBD1,CASTTTGTGGKKLFF
TRBJ1-1,once,TRBV7-9,-,CASSTGLQGAFF
TRBJ2-7,-,TRBV5-8,-,CASIRGVSYEQYF
TRBJ1-2,-,TRBV10-3,TRBD1,CATGAGTGKGYPF
TRBJ1-5,-,TRBV18,-,CASSPGGQGSQPQHF
TRBJ1-2,medium-sized,TRBV6-5,-,CASSSFRGGPGYTF
TRBJ1-1,few,TRBV6-6,-,CASSDQRVNTEAFF
TRBJ2-5,once,TRBV7-6,-,CASSLPPLEETQYF
TRBJ2-2,-,TRBV7-2,TRBD2,CASSFSSGGTDGELFF
TRBJ1-4,-,TRBV28,-,CASSFGSDNEKLFF
TRBJ2-1,once,TRBV27,-,CASKLSSYNEQFF
TRBJ1-4,-,TRBV5-1,-,CASSLAEGVNEKLFF
TRBJ2-7,-,TRBV7-8,TRBD1,CASSPRDRFYEQYF
TRBJ2-7,few,TRBV9,TRBD2,CASSVGTSASEQYF
TRBJ1-4,-,TRBV19,-,CAGTSAGEKLFF
TRBJ1-1,-,TRBV28,TRBD1,CASSKQGAMNTEAFF
TRBJ1-5,-,TRBV4-1,-,CASSQESEGPQHF
TRBJ2-1,few,TRBV4-3,TRBD1,CASSHQTGQGWNEQFF
TRBJ2-1,-,TRBV7-2,-,CASSLGRAFEQFF
TRBJ2-5,-,TRBV5-1,TRBD2,CASSRGLAGQETQYF
TRBJ2-5,-,TRBV7-3,TRBD2,CASSSRGGRGETQYF
TRBJ1-5,-,TRBV5-6,TRBD1,CASSATGQGAGQPQHF
TRBJ1-5,-,TRBV5-4,-,CASSLDGPYSNQPQHF
TRBJ1-1,-,TRBV27,-,CASSLSRDRQAFF
TRBJ2-2,once,TRBV27,TRBD2,CASTRKRGGLGELFF
TRBJ1-2,-,TRBV11-2,-,CASSLEGALGNGYTF
TRBJ2-5,-,TRBV7-2,-,CASRSQLAVTQYF
-,-,TRBV29-1,TRBD1,CSVVRQGAVEQYF
TRBJ1-2,-,TRBV27,TRBD1,CASSHGTGTNYGYTF
TRBJ2-7,-,TRBV6-5,-,CASRALGRGNYEQYF
TRBJ2-5,few,TRBV2,TRBD1,CASSRTGQETQYF
TRBJ1-2,-,TRBV7-9,-,CSSSNYGNNYGYTF
TRBJ1-1,-,TRBV29-1,-,CSLRRPNTEAFF
TRBJ2-1,-,TRBV6-1,TRBD1,CATDRGRENEQFF